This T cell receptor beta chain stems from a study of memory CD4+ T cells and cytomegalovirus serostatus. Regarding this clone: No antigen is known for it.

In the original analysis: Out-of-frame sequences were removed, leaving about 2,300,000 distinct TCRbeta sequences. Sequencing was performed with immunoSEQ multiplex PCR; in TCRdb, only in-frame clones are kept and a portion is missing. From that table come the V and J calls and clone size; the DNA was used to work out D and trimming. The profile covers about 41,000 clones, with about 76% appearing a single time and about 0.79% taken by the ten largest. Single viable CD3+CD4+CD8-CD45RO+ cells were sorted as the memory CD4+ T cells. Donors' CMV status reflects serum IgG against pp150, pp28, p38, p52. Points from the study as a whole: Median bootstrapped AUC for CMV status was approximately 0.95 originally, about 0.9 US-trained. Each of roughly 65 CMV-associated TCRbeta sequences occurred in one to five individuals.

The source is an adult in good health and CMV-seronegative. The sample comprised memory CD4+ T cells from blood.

The CDR3 region is CASSLKNGEQYF. CDR3 DNA sequence: TGTGCCAGTAGTCTGAAGAACGGGGAGCAGTACTTC. The chain combines TRBV19 with TRBJ2-7, with no clear D. CDR1 is LNHDA and CDR2 is SQIVND in the germline V gene (reference sequence). Trimming shortened V by 5 bases and J by 7 bases, and 12 bases separated the two germline ends. This CDR3 contains 12 residues.